This TCR beta chain was documented in a study of blood T cell repertoires in COVID-19. The wider study: Acute-phase and convalescent COVID-19 samples originated in the United States, Italy and Spain. T cells, B-cell-depleted T cells, or PBMCs supplied cDNA or gDNA.

This CDR3 contains 15 residues. Authors' analysis steps: Estimates of nucleated cell counts were drawn from the amplification of reference gene primers. Clones were read by immunoSEQ multiplex PCR, and TCRdb kept only the in-frame ones, dropping some. The DNA gave D and trimming, while V, J and clone size come from that table. The sample records approximately 300,000 clones, 75% to 90% being singletons. Specimen: peripheral blood. The clonotype originates from a woman aged 40 to 55 with acute or convalescent COVID-19. The gene calls are TRBV21-1 and TRBJ2-5; the listed D gene, TRBD1, was not tested against the DNA. TRBV21-1 is tagged as a pseudogene. This CDR3 reads CASSKVGQVGETQYF. Written as DNA, the CDR3 is TGTGCCAGCAGCAAAGTGGGACAGGTCGGGGAGACCCAGTACTTC.